The clone carrying this T cell receptor beta chain has just a few counts. What it binds is not known. These data come from a study of shared clonotypes between healthy human individuals. Study-level background: Those who served as donors were a couple of women and a few men between the ages of 18 and 49.

HIV-negative, healthy adults without recent acute infections or vaccinations were the donors. This table comes from immunoSEQ multiplex PCR, and its TCRdb copy is limited to in-frame clones, with some not included. The table records around 480,000 clones, 75% to 80% of them present only once. Study results and limitations: Investigators expected sequencing depth to affect clonotype sharing among donors.

The sequencing sample was made of PBMCs. The TCR was taken from a woman aged 35 to 49 in good health. Some clones in this sample may be carry-over from other donors' samples.

CDR3 nucleotide sequence: TGTGCCAGCAGCTTAGCACAGGGAGACTATGGCTACACCTTC. Amino acid sequence: CASSLAQGDYGYTF. V is TRBV11-2 and J is TRBJ1-2; a possible D gene is TRBD1 (6 bases). The CDR3 consists of 14 residues. V gave up 1 base and J gave up 3 bases, with 9 bases separating them. Germline values: CDR1 SGHAT, CDR2 FQNNGV. Looking up the rest from reference TRBV11-2 and TRBJ1-2 gives the full variable domain: EAGVAQSPRYKIIEKRQSVAFWCNPISGHATLYWYQQILGQGPKLLIQFQNNGVVDDSQLPKDRFSAERLKGVDSTLKIQPAKLEDSAVYLCASSLAQGDYGYTFGSGTRLTVV.